The 14 T cell receptor beta chains presented below share a single source sample, sequenced in a study of spatial heterogeneity in lung cancer (dated by TCRdb to about 2019). The time point label for this specimen denotes: sample taken at primary tumor resection. Libraries were prepared through 5' RACE. TCRdb records NextSeq 500 as the sequencer. The public reads were reprocessed in TCRdb via fastp at Q25 and MiXCR, keeping in-frame beta chains. Entries that share a CDR3 protein sequence are merged under the most common genes and DNA. Present in this sample are about 7,900 distinct CDR3 sequences, approximately 5% of which were seen just once. Around 29% of the sample lies in the top ten. This material consisted of PBMCs, taken at surgery. The receptor set was obtained from a male donor with early-stage non-small cell lung cancer.

The sample holds many counts of this clonotype. The chain recombines TRBV2 with TRBJ2-2; no reliable D call. Germline loops: CDR1 SNHLY, CDR2 FYNNEI. Trimming stripped 1 base from V and 7 bases from J, with 4 bases between. The CDR3 covers 12 residues. DNA for the CDR3: TGTGCCAGCAGTGAAGGGGGCGGGGAGCTGTTTTTT. Residues: CASSEGGGELFF.

This clonotype was recorded many times. V usage is TRBV28 and J usage is TRBJ1-2; TRBD1 might be the D (5 bases). The CDR3 consists of 17 residues. V was clipped by 7 bases and J by 4 bases, with 25 bases between them. The germline gives CDR1 MDHEN, CDR2 SYDVKM. The CDR3 DNA reads TGTGCCAGCATTACCCAGGGTTTTTCTGGAGTTAGCTATGGCTACACCTTC. It encodes CASITQGFSGVSYGYTF.

This clonotype rates as medium-sized. The rearrangement uses TRBV2 and TRBJ1-6, with TRBD1 matching 9 bases. CDR1 is SNHLY and CDR2 is FYNNEI in the germline V gene. The CDR3 length is 15 residues. J was trimmed by 7 bases and V by 6 bases; bases with no gene match: 7. In nucleotides, the CDR3 is TGTGCCAGCAGCCGGGACAGGGCCGGCAATTCACCCCTCCACTTT. Protein: CASSRDRAGNSPLHF.

This clonotype was seen at least ten times. The genes are TRBV7-7 and TRBJ2-1, with D tentatively TRBD1 or TRBD2 (5 bases each). The CDR3 consists of 13 residues. V lost 2 bases, J lost 6 bases, and 8 bases lay in between. Germline assignment: CDR1 SSHAT and CDR2 FNYEAQ (reference sequence). CDR3 sequence reads: CASSLSGPNEQFF. CDR3 nucleotide sequence: TGTGCCAGCAGCTTATCGGGGCCCAATGAGCAGTTCTTC.

This clonotype was observed many times. This chain joins TRBV5-6 and TRBJ1-2; D unclear. This CDR3 is 12 amino acids long. The germline V gene encodes CDR1 SGHDT and CDR2 YYEEEE. Trimming took 0 bases from V and 6 from J, leaving 6 bases between them. The CDR3, as DNA: TGTGCCAGCAGCTTGGTGGCGGATGGCTACACCTTC. This gives the protein CASSLVADGYTF.

This clonotype qualifies as medium-sized. V is TRBV29-1 and J is TRBJ2-3; D is perhaps TRBD2 (5 bases). The CDR3 spans 15 residues. V was trimmed by 7 bases and J by 2 bases, leaving 19 bases between them. Germline V gives CDR1 SQVTM, CDR2 ANQGSEA. CDR3 nucleotide sequence: TGCAGCGCTCTCTACGGGATACTACTCACAGATACGCAGTATTTT. It specifies CSALYGILLTDTQYF.

In its sample, this clonotype was seen many times. CDR3: CASSLDTGKNEKLFF. CDR3 nucleotides: TGTGCCAGCAGCTTAGATACAGGGAAGAACGAAAAACTGTTTTTT. This rearrangement joins TRBV7-2 to TRBJ1-4, with D perhaps matching TRBD1 (6 bases). Germline assignment: CDR1 SGHTA and CDR2 FQGNSA. V lost 1 base and J 8 bases, leaving 14 bases between the germline ends. This CDR3 is 15 amino acids long.

In its sample, this clonotype was seen many times. The chain couples TRBV28 to TRBJ2-5, with D maybe TRBD1 (6 bases). Trimming removed 2 bases at V and 7 bases at J, with 17 bases between. Germline V CDR1 and CDR2: MDHEN, SYDVKM. The CDR3 length is 15 residues. The CDR3 DNA is TGTGCCAGCAGTTTAGCAGGGGTGGGGCCTGGGACCCAGTACTTC. It encodes CASSLAGVGPGTQYF.

This clonotype was counted only a few times. The chain recombines TRBV7-2 with TRBJ1-4, with D uncertain. Germline V CDR1 and CDR2: SGHTA, FQGNSA. The CDR3 totals 15 residues. The V end was cut by 1 base, the J end by 8 bases, with 14 bases between. This CDR3 is CASSLGTAGYEKLFF. DNA for the CDR3: TGTGCCAGCAGCTTAGGTACAGCTGGATACGAAAAACTGTTTTTT.

This clonotype was seen repeatedly, ten times or more. The chain combines TRBV12-3 or TRBV12-4 with TRBJ2-6; 7 bases are shared with TRBD2. V shed 7 bases and J 3 bases; nucleotides not matched to a gene: 12. This CDR3 spans 17 amino acids. The CDR3 DNA reads TGTGCCAGCACCCTGGGGGGGTCCCTCGGTGGGGCCAACGTCCTGACTTTC. It specifies CASTLGGSLGGANVLTF.

This clonotype was detected ten times or more. The chain couples TRBV5-6 to TRBJ2-7, with TRBD1 matching 9 bases. V was clipped by 2 bases and J by 5 bases; unmatched bases: 8. CDR3 length: 15 amino acids. In germline, CDR1 is SGHDT, CDR2 YYEEEE. CDR3 sequence: CASSLPGQGPHEQYF. For the CDR3, the DNA is TGTGCCAGCAGCTTACCGGGACAGGGCCCTCACGAGCAGTACTTC.

Many counts were recorded for this clonotype. The chain is built from TRBV7-2 and TRBJ1-2; 7 bases map to TRBD1. Germline assignment: CDR1 SGHTA and CDR2 FQGNSA. Trimming removed 5 bases from V and 4 bases from J; junction bases left unmatched: 7. This CDR3 comprises 14 residues. CDR3 DNA sequence: TGTGCCAGCAGCGCGACAGGGTTCGGCTATGGCTACACCTTC. The encoded protein is CASSATGFGYGYTF. Filled out from reference TRBV7-2 and TRBJ1-2, the complete variable domain reads GAGVSQSPSNKVTEKGKDVELRCDPISGHTALYWYRQSLGQGLEFLIYFQGNSAPDKSGLPSDRFSAERTGGSVSTLTIQRTQQEDSAVYLCASSATGFGYGYTFGSGTRLTVV.

This clonotype is classed as medium-sized. The chain carries TRBV2 and TRBJ2-4; no reliable D call. Germline V CDR1 and CDR2: SNHLY, FYNNEI. This CDR3 is built from 14 residues. V shed 1 base and J shed 7 bases, with 11 bases lying between them. CDR3 sequence (DNA): TGTGCCAGCAGTGAAGGAGAGACTCTCAACATTCAGTACTTC. Its translation is CASSEGETLNIQYF.

The rearrangement uses TRBV6-5 and TRBJ2-7; D perhaps matches TRBD1 (6 bases). Trimming removed 6 bases at V and 1 base at J, with 13 bases between. CDR1 and CDR2 from the germline V gene are MNHEY and SVGAGI. The CDR3 is made up of 14 amino acids. In nucleotides, the CDR3 is TGTGCCAGCAGCCCCAGGACAGCTTCCTACGAGCAGTACGTC. Its translation: CASSPRTASYEQYV.